This TCR beta chain was captured in a study of T cells after posttransplantation cyclophosphamide (dated by TCRdb to 2016 to 2017). Describing the broader study: Using TRB sequencing, the study followed how the T cell repertoire reconstituted after myeloablative bone marrow transplantation in which posttransplantation cyclophosphamide served as GVHD prophylaxis. Antigen receptor sequencing was done on samples from about 38 PTCy-treated patients and from roughly 15 related bone marrow donors of those patients. Blood from all 35 or so PTCy patients who had 1-year posttransplant specimens underwent TRB sequencing. In 3 patients, TRB sequencing was also performed on up to roughly 3 more blood samples taken 2 to 5.2 years after transplant, and in a handful of patients, pretransplant blood was also TRB-sequenced. TRA and TRB clonality were tightly correlated in 9 samples, so subsequent TCR analyses focused on TRB only. Public TRB sequences were queried against a database of over 3,600 sequences associated with responses to pathogens, tumor antigens, self-antigens and alloantigens. Here is what the overall study found, with its caveats: Donor-recipient similarity was low at 1-2 months but rose over the first year, and later blood repertoires were often dominated by donor CD8+ memory clones. The TRB repertoires of T cells infiltrating skin or GI tract showed only limited overlap with the TRB repertoires of T cells in blood. Across under 50 patients, recipient CMV seropositivity and CMV reactivation were highly associated with TRB clonality; PTCy diversity was similar to CNI/methotrexate controls.

Genomic DNA was the input for TRB sequencing, which was run either with the immunoSEQ assay at survey resolution or with the hsTCRB kit. In the original analysis: The immunoSEQ software handled the initial read processing, while the LymphoSeq R package was used for the repertoire analyses. For each TRB dataset, clonality was calculated as 1 minus normalized Shannon entropy, and the Gini coefficient was computed as well. To infer phenotypes in unsorted samples, TRB sequences from sorted subsets of the recipient or donor were mapped onto unsorted samples from the same recipient. The clones in this table, taken by TCRdb from immuneACCESS, are in-frame only. Not every clone is retained; where verified, under half of the shortfall comes from an unresolved V gene, and the cause of the rest is unknown. D and trimming come from the DNA, and the V and J calls and clone size come from that table. Across this sample there are 10,000 to 13,000 clones, with around 95% seen only once. The ten biggest clones cover 0.25% to 0.35% of the sample.

A remark on this clone: No cognate antigen has been identified for it. Base quality data are lacking; no much larger clone is found one base away.

The CDR3 has 15 amino acids, counting the end cysteine and phenylalanine. Only the CDR3 DNA stays, 45 bases, in frame from base 1. From the germline V gene (reference sequence), CDR1 is LNHDA and CDR2 is SQIVND. V is trimmed back by 3 bases and J by 2 bases, and the junction contains 1 base that no gene match accounts for. Related bone marrow donors provided peripheral blood samples on the day of marrow donation. Viable CD3+CD4+ or CD3+CD8+ cells that were CCR7+CD45RA+CD45RO-CD95-CD27+CD28+ were defined as naive T cells. Peripheral blood and bone marrow mononuclear cells were isolated by Ficoll-Hypaque density centrifugation and were cryopreserved. FACS on a FACSAria II was used to sort CD4+ and CD8+ T cells, including the naive and memory subsets.

The sequencing input was naive CD8+ T cells sorted from PBMCs. The sequence links TRBV19 to TRBJ2-3, with 11 bases in between that match TRBD2. This receptor was obtained from a young man in good health and a related stem cell transplant donor. CDR3 region: CASSMTSGVTDTQYF. The bases read TGTGCCAGTAGTATGACTAGCGGGGTCACAGATACGCAGTATTTT.